These 9 T cell receptor beta chains came from one sample sequenced in a study of cytomegalovirus exposure and HLA in healthy donors (dated by TCRdb to the late 2010s). Library preparation was by the immunoSEQ multiplex PCR assay. The multiplex PCR relied on a mix of 60 forward primers for TCR Vbeta segments and 13 reverse primers for TCR Jbeta segments. The source is immuneACCESS, and TCRdb retained only in-frame sequences with V and J called. Part of the clones is not carried over; for the studies checked, unresolved V genes explain less than half of this, and the remainder is unexplained. The table for this sample lists about 88,000 clones; 85% to 90% of them were counted only once. The ten top clones hold 2.3% of the sample. Specimen: PBMCs. The receptors were sampled from a young man in good health and CMV-seronegative.

The V and J genes are TRBV2 and TRBJ1-1; 8 nucleotides match TRBD1. With V trimmed by 7 bases and J by 8 bases, 9 bases remained unmatched. Per the germline V gene, CDR1 is SNHLY and CDR2 is FYNNEI. The CDR3 runs to 13 residues. This CDR3 is CASNDRGFDEAFF. The DNA of the CDR3 is TGTGCCAGCAACGACAGGGGATTCGACGAAGCTTTCTTT. Together with reference TRBV2 and TRBJ1-1, the CDR3 gives the full variable domain: EPEVTQTPSHQVTQMGQEVILRCVPISNHLYFYWYRQILGQKVEFLVSFYNNEISEKSEIFDDQFSVERPDGSNFTLKIRSTKLEDSAMYFCASNDRGFDEAFFGQGTRLTVV.

V and J are TRBV28 and TRBJ2-7; D gene unclear. The germline V and J ends were trimmed by 10 bases and 2 bases, with 18 bases remaining between them. CDR1 MDHEN and CDR2 SYDVKM come from the germline V gene. The CDR3 is 14 residues long. Here the CDR3 DNA reads TGTGCCACCACAGAGTTCCCTTCTACCTACGAGCAGTACTTC. Translating it yields CATTEFPSTYEQYF. The full variable domain, with the rest looked up from reference TRBV28 and TRBJ2-7, is DVKVTQSSRYLVKRTGEKVFLECVQDMDHENMFWYRQDPGLGLRLIYFSYDVKMKEKGDIPEGYSVSREKKERFSLILESASTNQTSMYLCATTEFPSTYEQYFGPGTRLTVT.

The rearrangement links TRBV5-1 to TRBJ2-1; 8 positions match TRBD2. Germline values: CDR1 SGHRS, CDR2 YFSETQ. This CDR3 spans 15 amino acids. V was clipped by 3 bases and J by 2 bases; unmatched bases: 4. The CDR3 reads CASSSGLGPYNEQFF. CDR3 bases: TGCGCCAGCAGCTCGGGACTAGGTCCCTACAATGAGCAGTTCTTC. Full variable domain (missing parts from reference TRBV5-1 and TRBJ2-1): KAGVTQTPRYLIKTRGQQVTLSCSPISGHRSVSWYQQTPGQGLQFLFEYFSETQRNKGNFPGRFSGRQFSNSRSEMNVSTLELGDSALYLCASSSGLGPYNEQFFGPGTRLTVL.

This chain connects TRBV28 to TRBJ2-7, with D perhaps matching TRBD2 (6 bases). Germline CDR1 MDHEN, CDR2 SYDVKM. CDR3 size: 12 residues. Deletions cut 6 bases from V and 3 bases from J, with 9 bases between. The CDR3 here is CASRSGVYEQYF. The DNA for the CDR3 is TGTGCCAGCAGATCGGGGGTCTACGAGCAGTACTTC.

The rearrangement uses TRBV18 and TRBJ1-2; 8 bases map to TRBD1. The length of the CDR3 is 15 residues. Germline CDR1 is KGHSH and CDR2 is LQKENI. The trim removed 3 bases at V and 7 bases at J, leaving 10 bases unmatched. CDR3 coding DNA: TGTGCCAGCTCACCCAAGGAGGGTGACAGGGGTGGCTACACCTTC. Encoded protein: CASSPKEGDRGGYTF. Drawing the rest from reference TRBV18 and TRBJ1-2, the complete variable domain is NAGVMQNPRHLVRRRGQEARLRCSPMKGHSHVYWYRQLPEEGLKFMVYLQKENIIDESGMPKERFSAEFPKEGPSILRIQQVVRGDSAAYFCASSPKEGDRGGYTFGSGTRLTVV.

This chain joins TRBV2 and TRBJ2-2; D not certain. Germline CDR1 is SNHLY and CDR2 is FYNNEI. This CDR3 has 10 amino acids. Trimming stripped 4 bases from V and 10 bases from J, with 4 bases between. The CDR3 region is CASSVEELFF. CDR3 coding DNA: TGTGCCAGCAGTGTAGAGGAGCTGTTTTTT.

V and J are TRBV2 and TRBJ2-5; 7 bases fit TRBD2. The tail of the sequence fits TRBJ2-7 better, so the J call may be wrong. The CDR3 sequence is 18 residues long. Germline CDR1 SNHLY, CDR2 FYNNEI. For the CDR3, the DNA is TGTGCCAGCAGTGAATACAGTCGACCGACCGGGAGGATGTACGAGCAGTACTTC. Encoded protein: CASSEYSRPTGRMYEQYF.

The chain joins TRBV27 to TRBJ2-1; TRBD2 matches 11 bases. The CDR3 loop spans 13 amino acids. V was pared by 6 bases and J by 9 bases, with 4 bases of the junction left unmatched. CDR1 MNHEY and CDR2 SMNVEV come from the germline V gene (reference sequence). In DNA, the CDR3 is TGTGCCAGCAGCATAGCGGGAGGGCCTGAGCAGTTCTTC. Translation gives CASSIAGGPEQFF.

In this sample, this clone turned up once. The chain links TRBV6-6 to TRBJ2-1; 8 bases line up with TRBD1. Trimming cost V 5 bases and J 5 bases; bases outside gene matches: 11. The CDR3 is 16 residues long. CDR1 and CDR2 (germline): MNHNY, SVGAGI (reference sequence). Written as DNA, the CDR3 is TGTGCCAGCAGTCTTAACCGGGACAGGAGGAACAATGAGCAGTTCTTC. It yields the protein CASSLNRDRRNNEQFF.